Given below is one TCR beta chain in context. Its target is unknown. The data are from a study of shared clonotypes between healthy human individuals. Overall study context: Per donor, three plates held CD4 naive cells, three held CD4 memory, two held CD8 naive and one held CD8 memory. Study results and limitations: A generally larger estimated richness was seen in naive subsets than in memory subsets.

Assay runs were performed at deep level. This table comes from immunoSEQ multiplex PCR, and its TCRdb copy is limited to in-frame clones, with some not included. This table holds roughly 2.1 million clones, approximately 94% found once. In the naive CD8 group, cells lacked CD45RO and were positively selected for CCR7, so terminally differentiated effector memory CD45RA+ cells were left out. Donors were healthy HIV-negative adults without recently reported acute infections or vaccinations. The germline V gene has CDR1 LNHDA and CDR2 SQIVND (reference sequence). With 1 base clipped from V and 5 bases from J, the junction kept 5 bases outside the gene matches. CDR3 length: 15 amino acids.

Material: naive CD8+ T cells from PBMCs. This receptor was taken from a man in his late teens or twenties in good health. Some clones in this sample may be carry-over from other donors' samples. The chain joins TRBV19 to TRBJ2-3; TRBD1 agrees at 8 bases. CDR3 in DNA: TGTGCCAGTAGTATAGTAGGGACAGGTTTAGATACGCAGTATTTT. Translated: CASSIVGTGLDTQYF.